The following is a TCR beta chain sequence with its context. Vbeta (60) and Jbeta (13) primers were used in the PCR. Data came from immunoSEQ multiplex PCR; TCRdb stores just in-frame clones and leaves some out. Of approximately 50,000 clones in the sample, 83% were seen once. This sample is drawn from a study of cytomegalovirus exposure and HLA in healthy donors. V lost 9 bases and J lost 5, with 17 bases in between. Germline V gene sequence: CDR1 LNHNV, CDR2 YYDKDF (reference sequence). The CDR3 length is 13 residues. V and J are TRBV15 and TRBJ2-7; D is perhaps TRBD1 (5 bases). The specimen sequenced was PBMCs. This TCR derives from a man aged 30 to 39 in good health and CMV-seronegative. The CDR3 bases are TGTGCCACGATAAGACAGAGCCTTGACGAGCAGTACTTC. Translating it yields CATIRQSLDEQYF.